What follows is one T cell receptor beta chain and its context. Its cognate antigen is unknown. TCRdb redid the calling of the reads with MiXCR, one entry per CDR3 protein. The sample includes more than 45,000 distinct CDR3 sequences, around 18% of them seen just once. The entry originates in a study of T cell repertoires in cytomegalovirus infection. Study-wide context: The authors relied on CMV epitopes, both recently identified HLA-C-restricted and well-studied HLA-B-restricted. Study results and limitations: Predominance within the ex vivo response was attributable to HLA-C-restricted CMV-specific TCR beta clonotypes. Frequencies of public TCR beta families were cumulated, and this identified carriers of CMV plus the relevant HLA.

The V gene's germline CDR1 is SGHVS and CDR2 FNYEAQ. The CDR3 has 12 residues. V shed 5 bases and J shed 4 bases, with 6 bases lying between them. V and J are TRBV7-6 and TRBJ2-1; no clear D gene. This specimen was CD8+ T cells from cultured PBMCs, taken from culture after CMV antigen stimulation. This sequence originates from a human donor in good health (CMV status not recorded). Some clones in this sample may be carry-over from other donors' samples. CDR3 DNA sequence: TGTGCCAGCAGCCCCCATTACAATGAGCAGTTCTTC. This translates into CASSPHYNEQFF.